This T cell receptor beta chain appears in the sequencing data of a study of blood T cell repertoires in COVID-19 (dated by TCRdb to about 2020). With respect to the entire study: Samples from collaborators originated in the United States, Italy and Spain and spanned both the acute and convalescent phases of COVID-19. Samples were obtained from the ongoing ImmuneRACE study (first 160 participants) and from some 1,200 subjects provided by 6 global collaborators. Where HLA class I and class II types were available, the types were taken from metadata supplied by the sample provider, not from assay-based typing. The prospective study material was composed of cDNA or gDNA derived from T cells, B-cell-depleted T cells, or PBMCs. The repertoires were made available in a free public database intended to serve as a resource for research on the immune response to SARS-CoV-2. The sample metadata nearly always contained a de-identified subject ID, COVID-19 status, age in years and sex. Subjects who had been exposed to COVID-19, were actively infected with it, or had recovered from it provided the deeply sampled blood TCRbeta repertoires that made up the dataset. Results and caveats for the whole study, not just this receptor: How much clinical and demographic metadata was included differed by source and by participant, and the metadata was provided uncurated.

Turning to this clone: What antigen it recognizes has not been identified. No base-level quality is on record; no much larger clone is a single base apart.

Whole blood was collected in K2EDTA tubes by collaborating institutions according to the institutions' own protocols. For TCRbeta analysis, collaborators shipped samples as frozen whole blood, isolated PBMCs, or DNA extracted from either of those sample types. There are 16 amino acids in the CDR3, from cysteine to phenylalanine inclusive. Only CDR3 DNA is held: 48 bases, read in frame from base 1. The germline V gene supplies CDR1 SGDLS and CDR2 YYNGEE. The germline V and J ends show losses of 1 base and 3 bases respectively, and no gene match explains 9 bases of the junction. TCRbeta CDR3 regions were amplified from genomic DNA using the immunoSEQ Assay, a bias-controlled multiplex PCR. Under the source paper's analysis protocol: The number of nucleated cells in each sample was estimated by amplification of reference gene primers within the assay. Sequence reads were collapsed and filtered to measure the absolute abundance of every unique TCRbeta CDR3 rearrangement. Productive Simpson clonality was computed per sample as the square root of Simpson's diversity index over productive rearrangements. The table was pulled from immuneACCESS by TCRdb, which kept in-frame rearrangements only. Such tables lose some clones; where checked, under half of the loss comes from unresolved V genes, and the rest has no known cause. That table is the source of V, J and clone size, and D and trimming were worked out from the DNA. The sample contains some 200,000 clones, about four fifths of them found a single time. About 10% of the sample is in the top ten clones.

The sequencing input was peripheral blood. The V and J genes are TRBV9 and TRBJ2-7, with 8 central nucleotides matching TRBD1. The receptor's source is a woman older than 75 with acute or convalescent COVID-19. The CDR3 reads CASSVSQAGGFYEQYF. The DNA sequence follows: TGTGCCAGCAGCGTATCCCAAGCAGGGGGCTTCTACGAGCAGTACTTC. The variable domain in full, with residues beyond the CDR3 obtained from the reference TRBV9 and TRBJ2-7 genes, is DSGVTQTPKHLITATGQRVTLRCSPRSGDLSVYWYQQSLDQGLQFLIQYYNGEERAKGNILERFSAQQFPDLHSELNLSSLELGDSALYFCASSVSQAGGFYEQYFGPGTRLTVT.